The 20 T cell receptor beta chains below come from one sample, sequenced in a study of early T cells in non-severe SARS-CoV-2 infection (TCRdb year 2021). Library preparation employed 5' RACE. Sequencing was carried out with a NextSeq 500. TCRdb trimmed the raw reads at Q25, called clones with MiXCR and kept productive beta chains. When rows share a CDR3 protein, they turn into one entry using the most common DNA and genes. In all, the sample holds 68,000 or so distinct CDR3 sequences, and less than 15% of those were seen once. Together, the top ten hold over 1.5% of the sample. Sequenced: whole blood. All receptors derive from an adult who was a healthcare worker with PCR-confirmed SARS-CoV-2 infection or an uninfected control (not recorded which).

This clonotype was picked up many times. The chain has TRBV7-9 and TRBJ2-1; TRBD2 aligns across 8 bases. Germline assignment: CDR1 SEHNR and CDR2 FQNEAQ (reference sequence). V lost 4 bases, J lost 4 bases, and 9 bases stayed unmatched. The CDR3 has 16 amino acids. As DNA, the CDR3 is TGTGCCAGCAGCTACCTTAGCGGGGATCCGTACAATGAGCAGTTCTTC. It is translated as CASSYLSGDPYNEQFF.

This clonotype was found many times. V is TRBV12-3 or TRBV12-4 and J is TRBJ1-2, with TRBD1 identical over 10 bases. The CDR3 loop spans 15 amino acids. The V and J ends lost 2 bases and 6 bases, in that order; junction bases with no gene match: 6. The CDR3 loop is CASSLRQGAPHGYTF. For the CDR3, the DNA is TGTGCCAGCAGTTTACGACAGGGGGCCCCCCATGGCTACACCTTC.

The rearrangement uses TRBV5-4 and TRBJ1-1; a possible D gene is TRBD1 (5 bases). The CDR3 runs to 14 residues. Trimming removed 3 bases from V and 5 bases from J, with 14 bases in between. Germline V gene sequence: CDR1 SGHNT, CDR2 YYREEE (reference sequence). The CDR3 DNA is TGTGCCAGCAGCTCCGCCCGGGGGGGGACTGAAGCTTTCTTT. Its translation is CASSSARGGTEAFF.

This clonotype was found a few times. The chain combines TRBV5-1 with TRBJ1-2, with 7 bases matching TRBD1. With 4 bases clipped from V and 4 bases from J, the junction kept 7 bases outside the gene matches. The CDR3 is 14 residues long. Germline V gene data show CDR1 as SGHRS and CDR2 as YFSETQ. CDR3 DNA: TGCGCCAGCAGCACGGGAGGGGGCAGCTATGGCTACACCTTC. This gives the protein CASSTGGGSYGYTF.

The chain carries TRBV20-1 and TRBJ1-2, with D unclear. V lost 2 bases, J lost 4 bases, and 17 bases lay in between. The CDR3 covers 15 residues. Per the germline V gene, CDR1 is DFQATT and CDR2 is SNEGSKA (reference sequence). Written as DNA, the CDR3 is TGCAGTGCTAGAAGATCGGACGGGATCCTCTATGGCTACACCTTC. Translated: CSARRSDGILYGYTF.

The chain joins TRBV3-1 to TRBJ1-1; the D is unclear. Germline V gene sequence: CDR1 LGHDT, CDR2 YNNKEL (reference sequence). CDR3 length equals 14 residues. The V end lost 4 bases, the J end lost 5 bases, and 14 bases lay between the germline ends. The CDR3 DNA reads as TGTGCCAGCAGCCCCTTAACCGGAAGGACTGAAGCTTTCTTT. Its translation: CASSPLTGRTEAFF.

This clonotype was detected many times. The chain couples TRBV20-1 to TRBJ1-5; tentative D call: TRBD1 (5 bases). CDR3 length: 16 amino acids. V lost 2 bases to trimming and J lost 0 bases, with 14 bases between them. The germline CDR1 and CDR2 sequences are DFQATT and SNEGSKA (reference sequence). The CDR3: CSARRGGINSNQPQHF. DNA for the CDR3: TGCAGTGCTAGAAGGGGCGGAATTAATAGCAATCAGCCCCAGCATTTT.

The chain recombines TRBV5-6 with TRBJ2-3; maybe TRBD1 (6 bases). This CDR3 comprises 16 residues. The V gene lost 2 bases and the J gene lost 0 bases, with 13 bases spanning the gap. CDR1 is SGHDT and CDR2 is YYEEEE in the germline V gene. Here the CDR3 DNA reads TGTGCCAGCAGCTTCTCCGGGACAACTAGCACAGATACGCAGTATTTT. Translating gives CASSFSGTTSTDTQYF.

This clonotype has only a few counts. This chain links TRBV29-1 with TRBJ2-7; 9 bases match TRBD1. V trimming: 4 bases; J trimming: 2 bases; junction bases outside the gene matches: 0. CDR3 length equals 12 residues. Germline CDR1 SQVTM, CDR2 ANQGSEA. CDR3 nucleotide sequence: TGCAGCGTTGGGACAGGGGCCTACGAGCAGTACTTC. Its protein product is CSVGTGAYEQYF.

V gene TRBV2 combines with J gene TRBJ2-2; D is uncertain. The CDR3 is made up of 13 amino acids. V lost 5 bases and J lost 5, with 9 bases in between. Per germline, CDR1 SNHLY and CDR2 FYNNEI. As DNA, the CDR3 is TGTGCCAGCAGTTCCGACTCTACCGGGGAGCTGTTTTTT. Its translation is CASSSDSTGELFF.

The chain links TRBV6-6 to TRBJ2-1, with TRBD1 identical over 8 bases. The trim removed 0 bases at V and 14 bases at J, leaving 3 bases unmatched. Germline V gene lookup returns CDR1 MNHNY and CDR2 SVGAGI (reference sequence). This CDR3 is 12 amino acids long. This chain's CDR3 is CASSYSRQGKFF. Here the CDR3 DNA reads TGTGCCAGCAGTTACTCAAGACAGGGGAAGTTCTTC.

There are many counts of this clonotype. CDR3 in amino acids: CASSLSLGDQPQHF. The CDR3 bases are TGTGCCAGCAGTTTGTCATTAGGGGATCAGCCCCAGCATTTT. This chain connects TRBV28 to TRBJ1-5, with a possible D match to TRBD1 (5 bases). The CDR3 totals 14 residues. CDR1 and CDR2 (germline): MDHEN, SYDVKM. V was clipped by 3 bases and J by 5 bases, with 11 bases between them.

This chain uses TRBV19 with TRBJ2-4; the D is unclear. This CDR3 contains 12 residues. CDR1 is LNHDA, CDR2 SQIVND, per germline (reference sequence). Deletions cut 2 bases from V and 6 bases from J, with 5 bases between. DNA of the CDR3: TGTGCCAGTAGTATATCGACAAACATTCAGTACTTC. It translates to CASSISTNIQYF.

The chain joins TRBV29-1 to TRBJ1-1; no reliable D call. Trimming shortened V by 6 bases and J by 0 bases, and 8 bases separated the two germline ends. CDR1 and CDR2 (germline): SQVTM, ANQGSEA. This CDR3 is built from 12 residues. CDR3 coding DNA: TGCAGCGTCTCCCACCTGAACACTGAAGCTTTCTTT. This codes for CSVSHLNTEAFF.

Many counts were recorded for this clonotype. V and J are TRBV30 and TRBJ2-7; D could derive from TRBD1 or TRBD2 (6 bases each). Trimming removed 2 bases at V and 7 bases at J, with 18 bases between. CDR3 length: 14 amino acids. Germline CDR1 reads GTSNPN; CDR2 reads SVGIG (reference sequence). The DNA for the CDR3 is TGTGCCTGGAGTAAAGTGATGGGGGGCTGGGAGCAGTACTTC. It specifies CAWSKVMGGWEQYF.

This clonotype was counted many times. V is TRBV29-1 and J is TRBJ2-3, with 7 bases aligning to TRBD2. Germline CDR1 SQVTM, CDR2 ANQGSEA. The CDR3 is 13 residues long. After removal of 5 bases from V and 4 bases from J, the junction contained 6 bases not matched to a gene. In nucleotides, the CDR3 is TGCAGCGTTTCCCTGGGAGGGTCAGATACGCAGTATTTT. This translates into CSVSLGGSDTQYF.

This clonotype occurred many times. The genes are TRBV6-6 and TRBJ2-7; maybe TRBD1 (5 bases). The CDR3 has 10 amino acids. The germline CDR1 and CDR2 sequences are MNHNY and SVGAGI (reference sequence). Trimming pared 6 bases from V and 7 bases from J, leaving 7 bases between. CDR3 nucleotides: TGTGCCAGCAGGGACAAAGAGCAGTACTTC. Translated: CASRDKEQYF.

The V and J genes are TRBV7-6 and TRBJ2-1; 10 bases align to TRBD2. J gave up 0 bases and V 5 bases, and 4 bases lay outside the gene matches. This CDR3 comprises 16 residues. CDR1 and CDR2 (germline): SGHVS, FNYEAQ. This CDR3 is CASSESGGASYNEQFF. CDR3 DNA: TGTGCCAGCAGCGAGAGCGGGGGGGCCTCCTACAATGAGCAGTTCTTC. Using reference TRBV7-6 and TRBJ2-1 for the parts outside the CDR3, the full variable domain is GAGVSQSPRYKVTKRGQDVALRCDPISGHVSLYWYRQALGQGPEFLTYFNYEAQQDKSGLPNDRFSAERPEGSISTLTIQRTEQRDSAMYRCASSESGGASYNEQFFGPGTRLTVL.

This clonotype was counted between two and nine times. The chain employs TRBV19 and TRBJ1-4; D possibly corresponds to TRBD1 (5 bases). Germline V lookup: CDR1 LNHDA, CDR2 SQIVND (reference sequence). V lost 6 bases and J 7 bases, leaving 12 bases between the germline ends. The CDR3 totals 13 residues. The CDR3 spells CASRGRGGEKLFF. The DNA for the CDR3 is TGTGCCAGTAGAGGCCGCGGGGGTGAAAAACTGTTTTTT.

This clonotype was seen a handful of times. In DNA, the CDR3 is TGTGCCACCCAGGCCCGGGGGCCCCAGCATTTT. It is translated as CATQARGPQHF. The chain employs TRBV6-6 and TRBJ1-5; no clear D gene. This CDR3 contains 11 residues. In germline, CDR1 is MNHNY, CDR2 SVGAGI (reference sequence). V dropped 10 bases and J dropped 9 bases, with 13 bases sitting between them.